Reported below is one T cell receptor (beta chain). Its matching antigen is unknown. The PCR used 60 Vbeta and 13 Jbeta primers. TCRdb keeps only in-frame clones here, not all; method: immunoSEQ multiplex PCR. The profile shows approximately 82,000 clones, about three fifths of them singletons. Whereas donors were nominally healthy upon sampling, unrecorded immune exposures were probable. This sample was taken from a study of cytomegalovirus exposure and HLA in healthy donors. Whole-study findings and limits: In a later analysis, HLA-C alleles had the fewest associated TCRs, DRB1 alleles the most. Most TCR beta V segments were productive about 87% or about 30% of the time in an earlier analysis.

V was cut by 2 bases and J by 3 bases, with 16 bases left in between. This CDR3 is built from 16 residues. Germline CDR1 SGHTA, CDR2 FQGNSA. The sequenced sample consisted of PBMCs. V and J are TRBV7-2 and TRBJ2-5, with no clear D. The receptor was derived from a woman aged 30 to 39 in good health and CMV-seropositive. The CDR3 bases are TGTGCCAGCAGCTTACAGTCAGGTGCAGCAGAAGAGACCCAGTACTTC. Translation gives CASSLQSGAAEETQYF.